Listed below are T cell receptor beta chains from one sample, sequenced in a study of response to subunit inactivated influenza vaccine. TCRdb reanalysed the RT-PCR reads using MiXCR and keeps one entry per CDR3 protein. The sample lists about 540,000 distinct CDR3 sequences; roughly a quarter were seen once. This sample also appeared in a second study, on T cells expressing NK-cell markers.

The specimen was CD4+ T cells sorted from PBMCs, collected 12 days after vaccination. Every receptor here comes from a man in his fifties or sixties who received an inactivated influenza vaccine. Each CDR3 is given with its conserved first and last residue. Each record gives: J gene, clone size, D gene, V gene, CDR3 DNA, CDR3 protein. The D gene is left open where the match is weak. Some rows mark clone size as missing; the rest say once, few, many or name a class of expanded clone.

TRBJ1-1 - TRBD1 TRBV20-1 TGCAGTGCCGGACAGGCGGTCACTGAAGCTTTCTTT CSAGQAVTEAFF
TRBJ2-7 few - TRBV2 TGTGCCAGCATTCCAGACGGCTCCTACGAGCAGTACTTC CASIPDGSYEQYF
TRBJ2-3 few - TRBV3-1 TGTGCCAGCAGCCAAGGGAAAGGCGCTCAGTATTTT CASSQGKGAQYF
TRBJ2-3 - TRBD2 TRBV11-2 TGTGCCAGCAGCTTCTTAACTAGCGGGGGCTTTGATACGCAGTATTTT CASSFLTSGGFDTQYF
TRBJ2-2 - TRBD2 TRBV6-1 TGTGCCAGCAGAACTAGCGCCAACACCGGGGAGCTGTTTTTT CASRTSANTGELFF
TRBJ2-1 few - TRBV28 TGTGCCAGCACTCCACAGTCCCTCGACAATGAGCAGTTCTTC CASTPQSLDNEQFF
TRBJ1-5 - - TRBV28 TGTGCCAGTCTATCCCCGGGACATAGCAATCAGCCCCAGCATTTT CASLSPGHSNQPQHF
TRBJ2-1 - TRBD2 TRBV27 TGTGCCAGCAGTTTATTGGGGACTAGCGGATTAGGATCCTACAATGAGCAGTTCTTC CASSLLGTSGLGSYNEQFF
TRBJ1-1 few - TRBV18 TGTGCCAGCTCACCCCCCAGGGGATGGAACACTGAAGCTTTCTTT CASSPPRGWNTEAFF
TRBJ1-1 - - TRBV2 TGTGCCAGCAGCGAGGATCAGAACACTGAAGCTTTCTTT CASSEDQNTEAFF
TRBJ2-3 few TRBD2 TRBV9 TGTGCCAGCAGCGACTTAGCGGGAGTGGGAGATACGCAGTATTTT CASSDLAGVGDTQYF
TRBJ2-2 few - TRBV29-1 TGCAGCGTTGCGGACTTCGGCGGGGAGCTGTTTTTT CSVADFGGELFF
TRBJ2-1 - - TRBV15 TGTGCCACCAGCAGAGGAAGGGGTCTGGATGAGCAGTTCTTC CATSRGRGLDEQFF
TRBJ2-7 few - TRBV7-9 TGTGCCAGCAGCCCTCTTTCCCAGGCGAGCTCCTACGAGCAGTACTTC CASSPLSQASSYEQYF
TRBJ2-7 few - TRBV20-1 TGCAGTGCTAAGAAGTGGTCGGAGAACTACGAGCAGTACTTC CSAKKWSENYEQYF
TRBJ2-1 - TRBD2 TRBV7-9 TGTGCCAGCAGCCCACATAGCGGGAGGAGTTACAATGAGCAGTTCTTC CASSPHSGRSYNEQFF
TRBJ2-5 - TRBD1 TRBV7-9 TGTGCCAGCAGCTTAGACAGGGGGCATGGAGAGACCCAGTACTTC CASSLDRGHGETQYF
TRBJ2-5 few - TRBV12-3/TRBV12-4 TGTGCCAGCAGACGCACCGAGAAAGCGGCCTTCCAAGAGACCCAGTACTTC CASRRTEKAAFQETQYF
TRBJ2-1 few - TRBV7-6 TGTGCCAGCAGCTCCGTTGGGGTATATGAGCAGTTCTTC CASSSVGVYEQFF
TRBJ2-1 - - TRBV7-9 TGTGCCAGCAGCTTAGCGGGACAAACTAATGAGCAGTTCTTC CASSLAGQTNEQFF
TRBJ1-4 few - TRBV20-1 TGCAGTGCTAGAGTCCCAGATCAGGAGTTTGAATCTTTT CSARVPDQEFESF
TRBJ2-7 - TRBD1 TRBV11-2 TGTGCCAGCAGCCAGGGACAGGGGATCCAGTACTTC CASSQGQGIQYF
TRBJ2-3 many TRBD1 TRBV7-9 TGTGCCAGCAGCTTACAGACAGGGGGAACAGATACGCAGTATTTT CASSLQTGGTDTQYF
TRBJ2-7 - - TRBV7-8 TGTGCCAGCAGCTTTCCCCGGGACCAGGGGCGCCGGAACGAGCAGTACTTC CASSFPRDQGRRNEQYF
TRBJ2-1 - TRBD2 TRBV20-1 TGCAGTGCTAAATTGTACGGGACTAGTCAGTTCTTC CSAKLYGTSQFF
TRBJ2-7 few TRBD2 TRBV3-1 TGTGCCAGCAGCAGGCGGGAGATTGGCTACGAGCAGTACTTC CASSRREIGYEQYF
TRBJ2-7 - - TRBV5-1 TGCGCCAGCAGCTTGGGACAGGCCGGCTCCTACGAGCAGTACTTC CASSLGQAGSYEQYF
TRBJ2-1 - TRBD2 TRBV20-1 TGCAGTGCTAGACCTCTAGCGGGGTGGCGGGAGCAGTTCTTC CSARPLAGWREQFF
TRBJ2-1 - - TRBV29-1 TGCAGCGTTACTCCGGGACCAGGCTACAATGAGCAGTTCTTC CSVTPGPGYNEQFF
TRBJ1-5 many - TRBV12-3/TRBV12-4 TGTGCCAGCCGGGTGGGGAGGCAGCCCCAGCATTTT CASRVGRQPQHF
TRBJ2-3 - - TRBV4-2 TGTGCCAGCAGCCAAGATTTGGGATCGGGGATGAGCACAGATACGCAGTATTTT CASSQDLGSGMSTDTQYF
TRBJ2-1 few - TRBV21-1 TGTGCCAGCACCAACAACCCTCAACCTAGGAGCGGGAGGTTTGTTTACAATGAGCAGTTCTTC CASTNNPQPRSGRFVYNEQFF
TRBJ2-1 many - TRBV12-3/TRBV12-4 TGTGCCAGCAGTTTACGGAGGTCCGCCTACAATGAGCAGTTCTTC CASSLRRSAYNEQFF
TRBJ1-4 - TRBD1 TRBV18 TGTGCCAGCTCACCAAGACAGGGGAACAGTGAAAAACTGTTTTTT CASSPRQGNSEKLFF
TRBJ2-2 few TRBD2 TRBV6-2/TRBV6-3 TGTGCCAGCAGTTACCGCCGGACTAGCGGGAGGACCGGGGAGCTGTTTTTT CASSYRRTSGRTGELFF
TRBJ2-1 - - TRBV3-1 TGTGCCAGCAGCCAAGTTGATAACAATGAGCAGTTCTTC CASSQVDNNEQFF
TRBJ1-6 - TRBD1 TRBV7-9 TGTGCCAGCAACCAGGGACAGGGATCACCCCTCCACTTT CASNQGQGSPLHF
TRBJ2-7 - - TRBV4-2 TGTGCCAGCAGCCAAGTGTGGAGACAGAACTCCTACGAGCAGTACTTC CASSQVWRQNSYEQYF
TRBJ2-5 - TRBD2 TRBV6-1 TGTGCCAGCAGTCGAGCGGGGGGTACCCAAGAGACCCAGTACTTC CASSRAGGTQETQYF
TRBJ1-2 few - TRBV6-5 TGTGCCAGCAGTTACCGGGGGGCGAACTATGGCTACACCTTC CASSYRGANYGYTF
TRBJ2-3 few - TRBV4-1 TGCGCCAGCAGCCAAACAGGGTGGGCAGATACGCAGTATTTT CASSQTGWADTQYF
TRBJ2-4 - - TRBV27 TGTGCCAGCATTGGGCTAGTGGGAGTAAAAATAGCCAAAAACATTCAGTACTTC CASIGLVGVKIAKNIQYF
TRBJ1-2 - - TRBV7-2 TGTGCCAGCAGCTCGGCGTGGGGCTATGGCTACACCTTC CASSSAWGYGYTF
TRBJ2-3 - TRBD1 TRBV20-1 TGCAGTGCTACGCAGGGGGCGCGGGAAGATACGCAGTATTTT CSATQGAREDTQYF
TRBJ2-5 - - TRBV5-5 TGTGCCAGCAGCTTGCACAGAAAAGAGACCCAGTACTTC CASSLHRKETQYF
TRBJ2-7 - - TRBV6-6 TGTGCCAGCACCCGAGGACGGAACTACGAGCAGTACTTC CASTRGRNYEQYF
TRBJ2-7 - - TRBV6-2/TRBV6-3 TGTGCCAGCAGGCTACTAGCCCGCTCCTACGAGCAGTACTTC CASRLLARSYEQYF
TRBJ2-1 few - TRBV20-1 TGCAGTGCTAAGAAAGGTACTGAGCAGTTCTTC CSAKKGTEQFF
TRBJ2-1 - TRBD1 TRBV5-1 TGCGCCAGCAGCCCTGGCTCGACAGGGCGCAATGAGCAGTTCTTC CASSPGSTGRNEQFF
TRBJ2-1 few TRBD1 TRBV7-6 TGTGCCAGCAGCTGGAATTCGGGCAGGGGGCGCAATGAGCAGTTCTTC CASSWNSGRGRNEQFF
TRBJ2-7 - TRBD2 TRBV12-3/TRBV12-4 TGTGCCAGCCGGTTAGGAGGCGGGGGGCCCGCCGAGCAGTACTTC CASRLGGGGPAEQYF
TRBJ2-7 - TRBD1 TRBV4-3 TGCGCCAGCAGCCATTACTTAGTGGGACAGGGGTCCTACGAGCAGTACTTC CASSHYLVGQGSYEQYF
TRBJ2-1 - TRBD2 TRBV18 TGTGCCAGCTCACCACCGCCTAGCGGTAACTCCTACAATGAGCAGTTCTTC CASSPPPSGNSYNEQFF
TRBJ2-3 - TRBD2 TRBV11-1 TGTGCCAGCAGCTTCCCCCCGGGACTAGCGGGAGAGGCTACAGATACGCAGTATTTT CASSFPPGLAGEATDTQYF